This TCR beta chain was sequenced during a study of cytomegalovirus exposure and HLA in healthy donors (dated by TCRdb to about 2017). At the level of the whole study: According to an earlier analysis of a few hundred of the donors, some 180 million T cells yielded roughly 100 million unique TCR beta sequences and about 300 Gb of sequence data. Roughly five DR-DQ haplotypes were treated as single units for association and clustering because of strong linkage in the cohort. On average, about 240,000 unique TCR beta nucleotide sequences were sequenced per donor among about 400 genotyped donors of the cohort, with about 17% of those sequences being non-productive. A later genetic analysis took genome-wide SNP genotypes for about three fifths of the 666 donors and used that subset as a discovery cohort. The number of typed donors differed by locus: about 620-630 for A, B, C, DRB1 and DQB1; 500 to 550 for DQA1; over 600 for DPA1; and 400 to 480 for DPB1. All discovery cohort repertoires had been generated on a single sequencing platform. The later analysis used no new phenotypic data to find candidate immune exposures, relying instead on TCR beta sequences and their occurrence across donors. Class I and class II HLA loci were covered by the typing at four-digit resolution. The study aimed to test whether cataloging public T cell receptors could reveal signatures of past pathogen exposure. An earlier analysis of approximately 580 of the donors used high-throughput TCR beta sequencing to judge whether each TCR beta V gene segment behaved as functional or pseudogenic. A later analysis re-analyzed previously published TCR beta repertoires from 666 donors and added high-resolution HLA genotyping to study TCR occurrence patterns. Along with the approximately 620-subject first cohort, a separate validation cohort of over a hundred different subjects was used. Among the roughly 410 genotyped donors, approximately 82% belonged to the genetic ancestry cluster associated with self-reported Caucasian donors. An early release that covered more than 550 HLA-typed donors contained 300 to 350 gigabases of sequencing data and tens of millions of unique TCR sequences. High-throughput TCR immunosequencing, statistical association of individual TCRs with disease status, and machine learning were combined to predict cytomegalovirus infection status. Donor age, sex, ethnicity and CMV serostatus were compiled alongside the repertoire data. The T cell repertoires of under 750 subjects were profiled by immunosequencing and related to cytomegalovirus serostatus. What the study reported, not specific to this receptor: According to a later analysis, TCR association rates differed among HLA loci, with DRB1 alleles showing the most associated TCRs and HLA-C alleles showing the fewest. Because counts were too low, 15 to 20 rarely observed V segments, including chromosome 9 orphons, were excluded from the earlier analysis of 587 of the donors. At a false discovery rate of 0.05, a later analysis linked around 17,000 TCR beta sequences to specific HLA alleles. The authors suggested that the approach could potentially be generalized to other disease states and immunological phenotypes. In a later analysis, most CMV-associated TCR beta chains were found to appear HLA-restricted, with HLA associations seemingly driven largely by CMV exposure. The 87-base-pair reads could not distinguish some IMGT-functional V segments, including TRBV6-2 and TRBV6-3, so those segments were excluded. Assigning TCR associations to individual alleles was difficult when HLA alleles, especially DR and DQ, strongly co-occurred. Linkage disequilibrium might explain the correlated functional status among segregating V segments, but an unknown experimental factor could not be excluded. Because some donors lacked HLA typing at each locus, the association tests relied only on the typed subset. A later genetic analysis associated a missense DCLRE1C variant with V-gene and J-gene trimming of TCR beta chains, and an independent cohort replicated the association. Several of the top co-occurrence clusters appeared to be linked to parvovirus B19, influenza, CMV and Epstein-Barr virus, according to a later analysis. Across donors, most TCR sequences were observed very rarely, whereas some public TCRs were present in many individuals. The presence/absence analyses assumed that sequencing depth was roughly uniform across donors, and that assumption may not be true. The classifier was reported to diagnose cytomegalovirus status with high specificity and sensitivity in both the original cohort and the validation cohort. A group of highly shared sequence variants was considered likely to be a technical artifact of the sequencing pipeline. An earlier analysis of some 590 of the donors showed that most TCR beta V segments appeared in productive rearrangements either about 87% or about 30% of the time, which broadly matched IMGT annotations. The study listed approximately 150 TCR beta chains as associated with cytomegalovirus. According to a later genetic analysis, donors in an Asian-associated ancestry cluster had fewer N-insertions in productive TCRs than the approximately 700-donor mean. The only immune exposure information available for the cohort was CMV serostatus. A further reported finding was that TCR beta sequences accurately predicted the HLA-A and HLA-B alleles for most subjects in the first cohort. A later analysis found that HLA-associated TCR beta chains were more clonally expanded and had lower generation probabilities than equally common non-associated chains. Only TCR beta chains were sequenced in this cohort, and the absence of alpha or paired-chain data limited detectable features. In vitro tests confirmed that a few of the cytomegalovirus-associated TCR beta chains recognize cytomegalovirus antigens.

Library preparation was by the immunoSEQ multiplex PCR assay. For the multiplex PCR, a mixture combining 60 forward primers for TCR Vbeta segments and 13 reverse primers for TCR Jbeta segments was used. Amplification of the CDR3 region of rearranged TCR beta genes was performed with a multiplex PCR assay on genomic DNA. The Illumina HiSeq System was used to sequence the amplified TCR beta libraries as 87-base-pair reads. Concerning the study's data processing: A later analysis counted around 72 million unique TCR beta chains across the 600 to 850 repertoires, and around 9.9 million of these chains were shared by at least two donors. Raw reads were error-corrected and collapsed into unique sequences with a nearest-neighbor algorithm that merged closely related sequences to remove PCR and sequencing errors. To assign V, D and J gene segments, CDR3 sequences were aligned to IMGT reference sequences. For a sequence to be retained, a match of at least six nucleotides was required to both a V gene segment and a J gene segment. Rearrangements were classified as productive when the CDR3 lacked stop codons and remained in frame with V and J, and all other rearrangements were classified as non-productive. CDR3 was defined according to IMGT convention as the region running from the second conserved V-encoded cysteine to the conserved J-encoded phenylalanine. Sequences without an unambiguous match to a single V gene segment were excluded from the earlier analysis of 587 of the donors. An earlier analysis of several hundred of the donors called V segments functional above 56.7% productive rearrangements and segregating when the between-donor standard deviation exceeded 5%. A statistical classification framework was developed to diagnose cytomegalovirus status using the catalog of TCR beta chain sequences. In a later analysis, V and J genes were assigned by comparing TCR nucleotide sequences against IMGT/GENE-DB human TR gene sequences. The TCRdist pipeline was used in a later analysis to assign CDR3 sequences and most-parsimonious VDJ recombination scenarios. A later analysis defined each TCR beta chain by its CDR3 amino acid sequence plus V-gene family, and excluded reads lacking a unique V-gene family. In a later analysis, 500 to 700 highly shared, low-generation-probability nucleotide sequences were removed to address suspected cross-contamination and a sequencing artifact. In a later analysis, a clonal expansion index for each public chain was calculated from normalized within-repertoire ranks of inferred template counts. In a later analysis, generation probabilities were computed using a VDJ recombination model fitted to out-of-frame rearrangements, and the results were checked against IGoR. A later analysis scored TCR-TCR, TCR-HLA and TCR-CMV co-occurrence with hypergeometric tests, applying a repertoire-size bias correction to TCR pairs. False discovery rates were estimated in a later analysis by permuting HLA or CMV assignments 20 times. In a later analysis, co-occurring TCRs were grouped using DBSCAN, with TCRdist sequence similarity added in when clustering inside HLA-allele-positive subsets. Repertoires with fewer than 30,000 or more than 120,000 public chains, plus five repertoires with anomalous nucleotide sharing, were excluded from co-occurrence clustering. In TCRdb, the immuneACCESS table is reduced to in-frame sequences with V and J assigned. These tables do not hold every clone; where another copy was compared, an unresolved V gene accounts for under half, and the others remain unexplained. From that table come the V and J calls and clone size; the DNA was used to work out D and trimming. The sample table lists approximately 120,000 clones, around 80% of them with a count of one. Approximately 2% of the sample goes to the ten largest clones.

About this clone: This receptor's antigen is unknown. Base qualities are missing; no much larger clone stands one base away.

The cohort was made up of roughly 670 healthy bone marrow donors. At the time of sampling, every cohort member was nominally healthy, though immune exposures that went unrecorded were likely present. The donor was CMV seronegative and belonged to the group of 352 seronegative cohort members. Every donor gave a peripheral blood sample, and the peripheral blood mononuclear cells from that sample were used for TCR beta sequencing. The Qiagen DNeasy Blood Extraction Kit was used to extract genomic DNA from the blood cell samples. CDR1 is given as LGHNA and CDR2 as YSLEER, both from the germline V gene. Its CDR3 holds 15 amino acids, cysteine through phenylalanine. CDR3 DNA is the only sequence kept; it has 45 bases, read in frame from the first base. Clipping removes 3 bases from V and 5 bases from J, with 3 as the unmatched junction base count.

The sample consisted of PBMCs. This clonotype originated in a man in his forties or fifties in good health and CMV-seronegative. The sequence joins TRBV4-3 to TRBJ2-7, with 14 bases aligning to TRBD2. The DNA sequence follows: TGCGCCAGCAGCCAGGGGACTAGCGGGGGCCACGAGCAGTACTTC. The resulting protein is CASSQGTSGGHEQYF.